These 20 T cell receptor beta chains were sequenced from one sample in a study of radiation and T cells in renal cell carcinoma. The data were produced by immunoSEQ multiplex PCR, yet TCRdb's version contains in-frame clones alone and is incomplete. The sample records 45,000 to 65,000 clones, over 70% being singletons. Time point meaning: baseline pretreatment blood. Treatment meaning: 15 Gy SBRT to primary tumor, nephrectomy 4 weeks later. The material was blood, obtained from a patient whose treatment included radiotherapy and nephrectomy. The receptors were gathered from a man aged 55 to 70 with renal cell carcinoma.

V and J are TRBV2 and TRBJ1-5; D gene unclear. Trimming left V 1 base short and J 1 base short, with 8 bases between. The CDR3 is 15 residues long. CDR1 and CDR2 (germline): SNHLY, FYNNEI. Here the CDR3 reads CASSEEVVSNQPQHF. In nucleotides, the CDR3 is TGTGCCAGCAGTGAAGAGGTAGTAAGCAATCAGCCCCAGCATTTT. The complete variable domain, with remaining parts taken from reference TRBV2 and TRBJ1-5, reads EPEVTQTPSHQVTQMGQEVILRCVPISNHLYFYWYRQILGQKVEFLVSFYNNEISEKSEIFDDQFSVERPDGSNFTLKIRSTKLEDSAMYFCASSEEVVSNQPQHFGDGTRLSIL.

The CDR3 reads CASSQDDGDTTDTQYF. CDR3 bases: TGCGCCAGCAGCCAAGACGACGGGGATACCACAGATACGCAGTATTTT. This chain joins TRBV4-3 and TRBJ2-3, with a weak D call TRBD2 (5 bases). V lost 0 bases, J lost 2 bases, and 12 bases lay in between. In germline, CDR1 is LGHNA, CDR2 YSLEER. The CDR3 is 16 residues long.

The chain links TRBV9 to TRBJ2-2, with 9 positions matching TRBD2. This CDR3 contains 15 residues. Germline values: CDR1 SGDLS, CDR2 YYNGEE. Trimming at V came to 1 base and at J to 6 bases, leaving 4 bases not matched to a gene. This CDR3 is CASSVSGRSAGELFF. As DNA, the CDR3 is TGTGCCAGCAGCGTAAGCGGGAGGTCGGCCGGGGAGCTGTTTTTT.

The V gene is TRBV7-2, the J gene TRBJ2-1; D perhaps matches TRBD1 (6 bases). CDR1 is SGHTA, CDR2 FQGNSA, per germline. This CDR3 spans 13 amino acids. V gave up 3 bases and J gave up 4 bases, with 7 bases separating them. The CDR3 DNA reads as TGTGCCAGCAGCTTGGGACATTACAATGAGCAGTTCTTC. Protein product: CASSLGHYNEQFF.

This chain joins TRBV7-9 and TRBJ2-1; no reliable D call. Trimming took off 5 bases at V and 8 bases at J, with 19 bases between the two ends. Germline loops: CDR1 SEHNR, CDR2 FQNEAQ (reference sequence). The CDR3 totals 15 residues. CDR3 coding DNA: TGTGCCAGCAGCCATCCGGTCTCCGGACCTGATGAGCAGTTCTTC. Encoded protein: CASSHPVSGPDEQFF.

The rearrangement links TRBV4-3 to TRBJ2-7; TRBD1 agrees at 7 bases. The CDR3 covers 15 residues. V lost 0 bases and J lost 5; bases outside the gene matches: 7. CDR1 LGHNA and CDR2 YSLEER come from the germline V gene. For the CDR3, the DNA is TGCGCCAGCAGCCAAGATCCAGGGGGAAGGGACGAGCAGTACTTC. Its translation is CASSQDPGGRDEQYF.

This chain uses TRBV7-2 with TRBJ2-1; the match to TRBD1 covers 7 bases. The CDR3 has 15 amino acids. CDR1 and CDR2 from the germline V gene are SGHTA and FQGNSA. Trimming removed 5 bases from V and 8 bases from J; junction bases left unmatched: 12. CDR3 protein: CASSLLGQVFDEQFF. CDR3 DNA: TGTGCCAGCAGCCTCCTCGGACAGGTTTTCGATGAGCAGTTCTTC.

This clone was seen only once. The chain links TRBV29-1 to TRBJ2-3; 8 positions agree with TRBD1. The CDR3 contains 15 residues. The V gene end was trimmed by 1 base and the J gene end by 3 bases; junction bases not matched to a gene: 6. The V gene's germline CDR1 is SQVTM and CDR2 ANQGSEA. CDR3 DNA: TGCAGCGTTGAAGGGGGTCAGGGGGCAACAGATACGCAGTATTTT. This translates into CSVEGGQGATDTQYF.

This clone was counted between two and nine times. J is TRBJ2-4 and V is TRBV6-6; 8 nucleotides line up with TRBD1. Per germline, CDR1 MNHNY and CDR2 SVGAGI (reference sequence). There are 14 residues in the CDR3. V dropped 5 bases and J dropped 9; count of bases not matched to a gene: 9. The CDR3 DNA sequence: TGTGCCAGCAGTCTTGGACAGGGACTCCTCATTCAGTACTTC. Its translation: CASSLGQGLLIQYF.

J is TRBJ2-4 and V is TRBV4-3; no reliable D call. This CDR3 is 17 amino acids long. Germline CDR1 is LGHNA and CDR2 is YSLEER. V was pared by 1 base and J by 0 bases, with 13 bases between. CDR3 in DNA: TGCGCCAGCAGCCAAGTGTGGCTCCAACTAGCCAAAAACATTCAGTACTTC. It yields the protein CASSQVWLQLAKNIQYF.

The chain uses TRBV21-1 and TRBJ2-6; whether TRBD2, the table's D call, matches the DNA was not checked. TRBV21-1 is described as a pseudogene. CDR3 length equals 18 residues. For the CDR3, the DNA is TGTGCCAGCAGCCCCCCCCGAAGAAGCCGCTCTGGGGCCAACGTCCTGACTTTC. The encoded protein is CASSPPRRSRSGANVLTF.

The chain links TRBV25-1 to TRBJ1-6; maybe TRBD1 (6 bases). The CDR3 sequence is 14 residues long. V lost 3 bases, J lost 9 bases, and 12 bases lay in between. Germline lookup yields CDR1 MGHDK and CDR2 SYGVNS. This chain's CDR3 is CASSDGGGSSPLHF. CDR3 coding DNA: TGTGCCAGCAGTGACGGAGGGGGAAGTTCACCCCTCCACTTT.

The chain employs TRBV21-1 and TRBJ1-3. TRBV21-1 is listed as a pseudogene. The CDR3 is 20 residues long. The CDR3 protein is CASSPKVPQTEQYSGNTIYF. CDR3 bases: TGTGCCAGCAGCCCCAAGGTCCCTCAGACGGAACAATACTCTGGAAACACCATATATTTT.

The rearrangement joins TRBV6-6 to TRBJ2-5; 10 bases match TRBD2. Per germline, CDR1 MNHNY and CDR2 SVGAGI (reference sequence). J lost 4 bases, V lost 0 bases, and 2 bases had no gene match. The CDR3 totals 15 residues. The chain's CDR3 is CASSYSSGGGETQYF. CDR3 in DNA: TGTGCCAGCAGTTACTCGAGCGGGGGGGGAGAGACCCAGTACTTC.

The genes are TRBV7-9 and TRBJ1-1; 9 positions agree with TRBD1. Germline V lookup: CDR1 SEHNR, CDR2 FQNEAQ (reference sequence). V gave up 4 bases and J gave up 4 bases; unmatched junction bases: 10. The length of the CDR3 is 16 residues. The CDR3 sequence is CASSSSLTGGSTEAFF. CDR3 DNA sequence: TGTGCCAGCAGCTCTAGCCTGACAGGGGGAAGCACTGAAGCTTTCTTT.

The CDR3 region is CASSARGRDNEQFF. The CDR3 DNA sequence: TGTGCCAGCAGCGCGAGGGGGCGCGACAATGAGCAGTTCTTC. The chain uses TRBV7-9 and TRBJ2-1; 7 bases map to TRBD1. The CDR3 length is 14 residues. The germline gives CDR1 SEHNR, CDR2 FQNEAQ (reference sequence). V was clipped by 5 bases and J by 5 bases; unmatched bases: 6. Drawing the rest from reference TRBV7-9 and TRBJ2-1, the complete variable domain is DTGVSQNPRHKITKRGQNVTFRCDPISEHNRLYWYRQTLGQGPEFLTYFQNEAQLEKSRLLSDRFSAERPKGSFSTLEIQRTEQGDSAMYLCASSARGRDNEQFFGPGTRLTVL.

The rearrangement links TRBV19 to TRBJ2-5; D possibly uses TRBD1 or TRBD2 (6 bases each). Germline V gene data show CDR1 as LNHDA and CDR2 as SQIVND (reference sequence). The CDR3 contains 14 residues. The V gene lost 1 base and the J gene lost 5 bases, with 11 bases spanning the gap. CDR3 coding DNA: TGTGCCAGTAGTATAGCGGGGGCTGGGGAGACCCAGTACTTC. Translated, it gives CASSIAGAGETQYF.

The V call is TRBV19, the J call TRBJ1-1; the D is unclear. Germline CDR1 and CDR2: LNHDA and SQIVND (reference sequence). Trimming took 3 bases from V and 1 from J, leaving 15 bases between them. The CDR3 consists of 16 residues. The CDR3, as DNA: TGTGCCAGTAGTATTCGGTTAAACCCAAGGAACACTGAAGCTTTCTTT. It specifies CASSIRLNPRNTEAFF.

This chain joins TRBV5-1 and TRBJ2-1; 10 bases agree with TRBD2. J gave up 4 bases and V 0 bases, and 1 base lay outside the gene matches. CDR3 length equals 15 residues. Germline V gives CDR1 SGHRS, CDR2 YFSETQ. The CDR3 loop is CASSLGLAGYNEQFF. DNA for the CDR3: TGCGCCAGCAGCTTGGGACTAGCGGGTTACAATGAGCAGTTCTTC.

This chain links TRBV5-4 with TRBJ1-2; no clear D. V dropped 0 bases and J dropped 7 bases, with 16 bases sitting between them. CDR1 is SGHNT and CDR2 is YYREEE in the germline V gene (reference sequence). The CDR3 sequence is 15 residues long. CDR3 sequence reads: CASSLEVSSVPGYTF. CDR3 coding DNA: TGTGCCAGCAGCTTGGAGGTCAGCAGCGTTCCTGGCTACACCTTC.